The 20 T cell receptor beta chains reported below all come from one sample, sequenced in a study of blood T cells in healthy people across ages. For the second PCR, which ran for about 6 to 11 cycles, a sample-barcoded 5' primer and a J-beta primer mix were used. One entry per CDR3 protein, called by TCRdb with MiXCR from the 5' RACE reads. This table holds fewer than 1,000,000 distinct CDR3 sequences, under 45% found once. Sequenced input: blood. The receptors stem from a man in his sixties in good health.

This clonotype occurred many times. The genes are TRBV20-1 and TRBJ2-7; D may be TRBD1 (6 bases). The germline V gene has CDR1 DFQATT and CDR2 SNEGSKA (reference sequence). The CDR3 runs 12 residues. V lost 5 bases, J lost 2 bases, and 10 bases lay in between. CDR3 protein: CSAPTGAYEQYF. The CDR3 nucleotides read TGCAGTGCTCCGACAGGAGCCTACGAGCAGTACTTC.

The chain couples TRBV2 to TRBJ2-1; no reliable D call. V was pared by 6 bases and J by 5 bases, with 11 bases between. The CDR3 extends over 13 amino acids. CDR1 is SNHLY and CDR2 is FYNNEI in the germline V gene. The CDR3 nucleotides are TGTGCCAGCAGGCGCGACGGAAACAATGAGCAGTTCTTC. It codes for CASRRDGNNEQFF.

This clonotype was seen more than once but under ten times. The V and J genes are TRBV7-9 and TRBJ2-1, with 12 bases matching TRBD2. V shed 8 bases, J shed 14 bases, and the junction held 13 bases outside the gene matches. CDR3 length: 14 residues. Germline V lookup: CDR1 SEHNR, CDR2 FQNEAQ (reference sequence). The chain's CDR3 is CASLRTSGADGKFF. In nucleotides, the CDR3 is TGTGCCAGCCTCAGGACTAGCGGGGCTGACGGGAAGTTCTTC.

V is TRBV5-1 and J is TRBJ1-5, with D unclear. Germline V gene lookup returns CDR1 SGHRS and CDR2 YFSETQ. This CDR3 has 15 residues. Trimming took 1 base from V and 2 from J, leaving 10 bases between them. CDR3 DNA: TGCGCCAGCAGCTTGTCCGGGAATGGCAATCAGCCCCAGCATTTT. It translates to CASSLSGNGNQPQHF.

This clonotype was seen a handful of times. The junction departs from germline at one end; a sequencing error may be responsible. Written as DNA, the CDR3 is TGTGCCAGCAGCTTGGGGACTGGAGCTTTCTTT. Protein: CASSLGTGAFF. The chain is built from TRBV5-5 and TRBJ1-1; D is unclear. The germline V gene has CDR1 SGHKS and CDR2 YYEKEE (reference sequence). This CDR3 is built from 11 residues.

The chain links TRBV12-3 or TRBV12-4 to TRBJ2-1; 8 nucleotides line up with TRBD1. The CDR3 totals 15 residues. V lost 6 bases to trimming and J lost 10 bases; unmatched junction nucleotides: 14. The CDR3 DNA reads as TGTGCCAGCAGCCCTGTCAGGGGGCTACCCTACGAGCAGTTCTTC. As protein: CASSPVRGLPYEQFF.

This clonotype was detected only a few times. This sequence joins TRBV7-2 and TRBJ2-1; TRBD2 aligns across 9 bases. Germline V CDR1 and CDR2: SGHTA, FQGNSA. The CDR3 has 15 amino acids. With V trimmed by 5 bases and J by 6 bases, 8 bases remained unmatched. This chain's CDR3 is CASSREVAGVNEQFF. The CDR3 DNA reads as TGTGCCAGCAGCCGCGAGGTAGCGGGGGTCAATGAGCAGTTCTTC.

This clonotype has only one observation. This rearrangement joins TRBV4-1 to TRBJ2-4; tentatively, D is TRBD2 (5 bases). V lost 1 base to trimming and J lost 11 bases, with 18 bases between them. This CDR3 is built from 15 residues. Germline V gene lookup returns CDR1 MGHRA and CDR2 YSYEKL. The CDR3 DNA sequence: TGCGCCAGCAGCCAAGGTCCCCGGGAAGGCGGCGTTCAGTACTTC. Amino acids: CASSQGPREGGVQYF.

CDR3: CASSPGLAGMSPSYNEQFF. Here the CDR3 DNA reads TGCGCCAGCAGCCCCGGACTAGCGGGAATGTCCCCCTCCTACAATGAGCAGTTCTTC. The rearrangement joins TRBV4-3 to TRBJ2-1, with 12 bases lining up with TRBD2. CDR1 and CDR2 from the germline V gene are LGHNA and YSLEER. V lost 4 bases, J lost 0 bases, and 10 bases stayed unmatched. The CDR3 covers 19 residues.

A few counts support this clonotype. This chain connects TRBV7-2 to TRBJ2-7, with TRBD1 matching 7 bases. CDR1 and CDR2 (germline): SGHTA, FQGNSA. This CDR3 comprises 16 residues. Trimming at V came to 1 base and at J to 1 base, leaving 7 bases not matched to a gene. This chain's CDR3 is CASSLGPGQSSYEQYF. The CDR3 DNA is TGTGCCAGCAGCTTAGGGCCGGGACAGAGTTCCTACGAGCAGTACTTC.

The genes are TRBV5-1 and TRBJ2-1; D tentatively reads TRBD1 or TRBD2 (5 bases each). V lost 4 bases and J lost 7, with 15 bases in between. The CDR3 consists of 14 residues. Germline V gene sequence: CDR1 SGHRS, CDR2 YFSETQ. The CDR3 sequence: CASSGGSVRNEQFF. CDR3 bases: TGCGCCAGCAGCGGGGGAAGCGTTCGGAATGAGCAGTTCTTC. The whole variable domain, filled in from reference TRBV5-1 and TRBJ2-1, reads KAGVTQTPRYLIKTRGQQVTLSCSPISGHRSVSWYQQTPGQGLQFLFEYFSETQRNKGNFPGRFSGRQFSNSRSEMNVSTLELGDSALYLCASSGGSVRNEQFFGPGTRLTVL.

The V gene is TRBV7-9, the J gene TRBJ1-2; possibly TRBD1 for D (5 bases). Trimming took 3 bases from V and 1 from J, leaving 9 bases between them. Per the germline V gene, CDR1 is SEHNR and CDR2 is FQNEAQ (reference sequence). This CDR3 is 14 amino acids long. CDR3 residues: CASSFSQVNYGYTF. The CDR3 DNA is TGTGCCAGCAGCTTTTCACAGGTTAACTATGGCTACACCTTC.

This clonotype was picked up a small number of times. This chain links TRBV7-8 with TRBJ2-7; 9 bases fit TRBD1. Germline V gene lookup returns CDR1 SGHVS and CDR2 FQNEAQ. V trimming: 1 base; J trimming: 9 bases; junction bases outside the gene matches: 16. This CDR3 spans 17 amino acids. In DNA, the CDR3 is TGTGCCAGCAGCTTAGTGGTTGGGACAGGGACGATAGGCGTGCAGTACTTC. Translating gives CASSLVVGTGTIGVQYF. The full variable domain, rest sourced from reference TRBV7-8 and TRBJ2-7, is GAGVSQSPRYKVAKRGQDVALRCDPISGHVSLFWYQQALGQGPEFLTYFQNEAQLDKSGLPSDRFFAERPEGSVSTLKIQRTQQEDSAVYLCASSLVVGTGTIGVQYFGPGTRLTVT.

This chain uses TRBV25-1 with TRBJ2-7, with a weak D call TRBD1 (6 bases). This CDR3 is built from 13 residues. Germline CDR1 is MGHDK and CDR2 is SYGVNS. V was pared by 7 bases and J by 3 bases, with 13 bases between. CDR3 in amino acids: CASNRQEGYEQYF. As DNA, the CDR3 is TGTGCCAGCAACCGACAGGAAGGCTACGAGCAGTACTTC.

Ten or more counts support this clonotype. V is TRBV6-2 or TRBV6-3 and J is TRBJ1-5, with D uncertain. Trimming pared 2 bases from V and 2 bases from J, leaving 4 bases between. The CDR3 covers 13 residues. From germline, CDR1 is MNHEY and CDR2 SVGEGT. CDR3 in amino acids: CASSYGGNQPQHF. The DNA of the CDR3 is TGTGCCAGCAGTTACGGTGGCAATCAGCCCCAGCATTTT.

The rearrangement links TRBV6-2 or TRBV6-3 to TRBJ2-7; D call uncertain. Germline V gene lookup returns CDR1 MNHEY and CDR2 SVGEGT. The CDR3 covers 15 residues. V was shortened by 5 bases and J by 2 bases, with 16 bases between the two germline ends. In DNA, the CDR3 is TGTGCCAGCAGTACCACTGCCCCGACTCCCTACGAGCAGTACTTC. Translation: CASSTTAPTPYEQYF.

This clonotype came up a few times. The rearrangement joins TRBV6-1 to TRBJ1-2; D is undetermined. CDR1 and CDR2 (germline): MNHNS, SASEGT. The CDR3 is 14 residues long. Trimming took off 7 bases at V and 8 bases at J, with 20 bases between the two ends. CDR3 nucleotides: TGTGCCAGCACCTTGGACGGAGATATAGGAGGCTACACCTTC. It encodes CASTLDGDIGGYTF.

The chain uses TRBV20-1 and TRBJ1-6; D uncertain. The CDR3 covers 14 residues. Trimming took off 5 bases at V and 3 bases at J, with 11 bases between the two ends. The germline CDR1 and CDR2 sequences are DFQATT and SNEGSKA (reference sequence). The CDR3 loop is CSARPGVYNSPLHF. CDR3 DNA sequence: TGCAGTGCTCGCCCGGGAGTCTATAATTCACCCCTCCACTTT.

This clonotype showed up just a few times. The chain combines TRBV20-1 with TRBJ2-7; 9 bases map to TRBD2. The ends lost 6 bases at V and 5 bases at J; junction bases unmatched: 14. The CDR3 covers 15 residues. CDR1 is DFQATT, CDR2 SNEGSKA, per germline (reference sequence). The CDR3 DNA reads TGCAGTGCGCGGATTAGCGGGAGAGAAAGCCACGAGCAGTACTTC. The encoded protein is CSARISGRESHEQYF.

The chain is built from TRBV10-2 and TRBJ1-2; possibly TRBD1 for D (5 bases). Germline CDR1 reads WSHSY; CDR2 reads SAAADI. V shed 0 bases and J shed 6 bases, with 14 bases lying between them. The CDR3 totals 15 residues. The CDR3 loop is CASSESPGSSDGYTF. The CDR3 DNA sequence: TGCGCCAGCAGTGAGTCGCCAGGGAGTTCTGATGGCTACACCTTC.